This T cell receptor beta chain was identified in a study of response to subunit inactivated influenza vaccine. This clonotype came up a few times. What it binds is not known. This CDR3 is 14 amino acids long. V lost 0 bases, J lost 3 bases, and 9 bases lay in between. Germline V gene lookup returns CDR1 SGHTA and CDR2 FQGNSA. MiXCR, applied by TCRdb to the RT-PCR reads, yields one record per CDR3 protein. The top ten hold 8% to 13% of the sample, which has about 620,000 distinct CDR3 sequences, about 10% seen once. Findings and limits, study-wide: Few additional T cells are recruited per seasonal influenza vaccination, authors suggested.

These data were also filed under a second study, of T cells expressing NK-cell markers. This second study says: cDNA encoding TCR beta was synthesized via 5'RACE template switching incorporating UMIs. Eight donors were sequenced, seven testing HCMV-seropositive and one testing seronegative. In several donors, these clonotypes also led the CD3+CD56-NKG2C+ fraction.

This clonotype was sampled from a man aged 50 to 59 who received an inactivated influenza vaccine. The chain combines TRBV7-2 with TRBJ2-7; D may be TRBD2 (6 bases). The material was PBMCs from blood, obtained on the day of vaccination. CDR3 nucleotides: TGTGCCAGCAGCTTAGCCGGGAGAGGCTACGAGCAGTACTTC. It encodes CASSLAGRGYEQYF.